This TCR beta chain was retrieved from a study of T cell changes during pregnancy in multiple sclerosis. Data came from immunoSEQ multiplex PCR; TCRdb stores just in-frame clones and leaves some out. The data contain around 68,000 clones, around nine tenths of them seen just once; the ten biggest clones take up around 1.5%. This clone was detected only a few times. CDR3 length: 14 amino acids. CDR1 and CDR2 (germline): SGHRS, YFSETQ. Between the trimmed V and J ends, which lost 2 bases and 0 bases, there was a span of 6 bases. This clonotype was obtained from a female donor with multiple sclerosis, enrolled in a pregnancy study. The sequencing here drew on peripheral blood, taken in the third trimester of pregnancy. This chain links TRBV5-1 with TRBJ1-3, with no clear D. The CDR3 spells CASSFSNSGNTIYF. In DNA form, the CDR3 reads TGCGCCAGCAGCTTTTCCAACTCTGGAAACACCATATATTTT.